A single T cell receptor (beta chain) is shown here with its context. The sample is drawn from a study of blood T cell repertoires in COVID-19. From germline, CDR1 is MNHNY and CDR2 SVGAGI (reference sequence). The CDR3 loop spans 16 amino acids. Trimming removed 8 bases from V and 3 bases from J; junction bases left unmatched: 10. Original data processing: Estimated nucleated cell counts came from reference gene primer amplification. Sequenced by immunoSEQ multiplex PCR; TCRdb stores in-frame clones only, minus some. From that table come the V and J calls and clone size; the DNA was used to work out D and trimming. The sample gives tens of thousands of clones, approximately 92% of which show up once; around 4.3% is in the top ten.

The chain joins TRBV6-6 to TRBJ1-1; 12 positions match TRBD1. The sequence derives from a man aged 45-65 years with active COVID-19. The sequenced material came from peripheral blood. CDR3 protein: CASGRDRGLRDTEAFF. The CDR3 region has the DNA TGTGCCAGCGGGCGGGACAGGGGGCTTCGGGACACTGAAGCTTTCTTT.